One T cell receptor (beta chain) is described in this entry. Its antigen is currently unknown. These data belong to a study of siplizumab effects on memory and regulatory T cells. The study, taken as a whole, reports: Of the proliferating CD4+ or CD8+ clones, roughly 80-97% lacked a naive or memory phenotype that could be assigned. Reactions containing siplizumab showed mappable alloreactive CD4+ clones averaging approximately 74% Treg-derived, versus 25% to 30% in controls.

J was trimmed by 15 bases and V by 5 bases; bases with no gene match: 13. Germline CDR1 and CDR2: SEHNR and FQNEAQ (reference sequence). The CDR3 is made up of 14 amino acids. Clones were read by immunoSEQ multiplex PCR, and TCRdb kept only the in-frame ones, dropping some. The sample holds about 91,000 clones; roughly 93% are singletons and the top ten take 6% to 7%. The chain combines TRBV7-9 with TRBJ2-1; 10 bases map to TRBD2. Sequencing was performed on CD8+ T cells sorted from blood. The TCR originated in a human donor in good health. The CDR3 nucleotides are TGTGCCAGCAGCGACGGGACTAGCGAACCGGGGCGGTTCTTC. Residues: CASSDGTSEPGRFF.